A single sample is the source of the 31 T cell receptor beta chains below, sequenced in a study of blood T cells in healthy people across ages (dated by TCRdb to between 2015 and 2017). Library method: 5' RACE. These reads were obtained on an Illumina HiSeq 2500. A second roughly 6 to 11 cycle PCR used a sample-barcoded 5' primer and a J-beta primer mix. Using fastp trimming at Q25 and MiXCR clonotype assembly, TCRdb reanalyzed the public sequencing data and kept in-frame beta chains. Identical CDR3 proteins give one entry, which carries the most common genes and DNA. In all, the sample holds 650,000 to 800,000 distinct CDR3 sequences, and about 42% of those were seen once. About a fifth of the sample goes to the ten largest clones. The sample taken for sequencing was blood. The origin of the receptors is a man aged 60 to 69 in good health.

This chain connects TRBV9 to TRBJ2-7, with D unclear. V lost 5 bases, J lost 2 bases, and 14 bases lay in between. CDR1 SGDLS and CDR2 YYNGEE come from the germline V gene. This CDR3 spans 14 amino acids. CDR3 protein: CASSPKEVAYEQYF. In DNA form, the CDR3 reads TGTGCCAGCAGTCCCAAGGAAGTCGCCTACGAGCAGTACTTC.

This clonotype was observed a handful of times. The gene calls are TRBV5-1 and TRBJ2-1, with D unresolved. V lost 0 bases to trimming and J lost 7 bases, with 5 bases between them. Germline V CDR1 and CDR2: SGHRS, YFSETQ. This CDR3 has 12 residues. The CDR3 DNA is TGCGCCAGCAGCTTGGAACAAAATGAGCAGTTCTTC. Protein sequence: CASSLEQNEQFF.

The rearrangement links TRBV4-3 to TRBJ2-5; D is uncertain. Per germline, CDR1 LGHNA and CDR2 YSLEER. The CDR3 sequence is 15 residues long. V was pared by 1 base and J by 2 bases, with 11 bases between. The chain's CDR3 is CASSQGLNSQETQYF. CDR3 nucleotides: TGCGCCAGCAGCCAAGGTCTTAACTCTCAAGAGACCCAGTACTTC.

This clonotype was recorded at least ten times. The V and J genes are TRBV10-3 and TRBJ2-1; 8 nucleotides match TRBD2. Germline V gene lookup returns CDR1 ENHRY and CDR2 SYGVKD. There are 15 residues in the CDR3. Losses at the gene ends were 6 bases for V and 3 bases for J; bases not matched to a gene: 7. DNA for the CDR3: TGTGCCATCAGGGATACCGGGACTAGCTACAATGAGCAGTTCTTC. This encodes CAIRDTGTSYNEQFF.

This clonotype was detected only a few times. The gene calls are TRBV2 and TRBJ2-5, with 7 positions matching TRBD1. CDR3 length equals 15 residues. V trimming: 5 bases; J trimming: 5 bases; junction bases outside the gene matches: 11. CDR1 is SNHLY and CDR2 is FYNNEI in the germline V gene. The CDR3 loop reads CASSTTGTVLETQYF. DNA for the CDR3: TGTGCCAGCAGTACTACCGGGACAGTCTTGGAGACCCAGTACTTC.

The CDR3 here is CASSKSRAKVSTDTQYF. CDR3 coding DNA: TGTGCCAGCAGCAAATCCCGGGCCAAGGTTAGCACAGATACGCAGTATTTT. This chain uses TRBV11-3 with TRBJ2-3; D is ambiguous. The germline V gene has CDR1 SGHNT and CDR2 YENEEA. Trimming took off 5 bases at V and 0 bases at J, with 18 bases between the two ends. The CDR3 loop spans 17 amino acids. The variable domain in full, with the rest retrieved from reference TRBV11-3 and TRBJ2-3, is EAGVVQSPRYKIIEKKQPVAFWCNPISGHNTLYWYLQNLGQGPELLIRYENEEAVDDSQLPKDRFSAERLKGVDSTLKIQPAELGDSAVYLCASSKSRAKVSTDTQYFGPGTRLTVL.

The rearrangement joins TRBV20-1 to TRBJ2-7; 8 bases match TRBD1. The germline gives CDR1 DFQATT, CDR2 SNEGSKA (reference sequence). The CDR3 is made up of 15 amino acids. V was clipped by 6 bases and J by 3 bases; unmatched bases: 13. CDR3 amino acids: CSAYRRGQANYEQYF. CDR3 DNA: TGCAGTGCCTATCGGAGGGGACAGGCGAACTACGAGCAGTACTTC.

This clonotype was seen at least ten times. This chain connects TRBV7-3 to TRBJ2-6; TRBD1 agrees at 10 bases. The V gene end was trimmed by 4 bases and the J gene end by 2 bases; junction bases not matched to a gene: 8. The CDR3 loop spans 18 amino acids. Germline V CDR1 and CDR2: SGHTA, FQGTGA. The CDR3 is CASSSRQGAPPGANVLTF. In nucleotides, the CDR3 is TGTGCCAGCAGCTCCCGACAGGGGGCTCCCCCTGGGGCCAACGTCCTGACTTTC.

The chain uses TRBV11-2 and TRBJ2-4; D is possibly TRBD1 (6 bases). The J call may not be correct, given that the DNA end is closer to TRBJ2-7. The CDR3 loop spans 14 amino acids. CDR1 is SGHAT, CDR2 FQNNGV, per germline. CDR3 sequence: CASSSRTDNYEQYF. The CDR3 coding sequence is TGTGCCAGCAGCTCTAGGACAGATAACTACGAGCAGTACTTC.

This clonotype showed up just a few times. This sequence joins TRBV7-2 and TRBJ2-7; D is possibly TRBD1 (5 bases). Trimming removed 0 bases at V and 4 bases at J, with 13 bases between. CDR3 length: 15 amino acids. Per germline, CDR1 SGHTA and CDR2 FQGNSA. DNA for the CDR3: TGTGCCAGCAGCTTAGCTGGTGACAGAAAATACGAGCAGTACTTC. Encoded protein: CASSLAGDRKYEQYF. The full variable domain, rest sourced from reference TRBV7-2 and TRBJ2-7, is GAGVSQSPSNKVTEKGKDVELRCDPISGHTALYWYRQSLGQGLEFLIYFQGNSAPDKSGLPSDRFSAERTGGSVSTLTIQRTQQEDSAVYLCASSLAGDRKYEQYFGPGTRLTVT.

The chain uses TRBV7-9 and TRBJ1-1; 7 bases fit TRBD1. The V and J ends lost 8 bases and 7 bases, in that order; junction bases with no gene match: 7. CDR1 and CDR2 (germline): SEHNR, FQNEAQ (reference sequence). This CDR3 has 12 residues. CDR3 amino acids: CASQTGPIEAFF. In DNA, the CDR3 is TGTGCCAGCCAGACAGGGCCCATTGAAGCTTTCTTT.

The CDR3 region has the DNA TGTGCCTGGAGTAGACAGGGGGACGAGCAGTACTTC. Translation: CAWSRQGDEQYF. The chain combines TRBV30 with TRBJ2-5; TRBD1 aligns across 9 bases. Gene TRBJ2-7 matches the end of the DNA better, so the J call may be wrong. The CDR3 spans 12 residues. Germline-derived CDR1 and CDR2 are GTSNPN and SVGIG (reference sequence).

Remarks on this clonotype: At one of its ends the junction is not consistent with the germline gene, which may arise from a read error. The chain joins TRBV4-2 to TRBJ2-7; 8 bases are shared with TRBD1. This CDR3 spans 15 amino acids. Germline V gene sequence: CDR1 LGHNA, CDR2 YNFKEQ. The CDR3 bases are TGTGCCAGCACCCAGGGGGCCGGGGGCGAATACGAGCGGTACTTC. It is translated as CASTQGAGGEYERYF.

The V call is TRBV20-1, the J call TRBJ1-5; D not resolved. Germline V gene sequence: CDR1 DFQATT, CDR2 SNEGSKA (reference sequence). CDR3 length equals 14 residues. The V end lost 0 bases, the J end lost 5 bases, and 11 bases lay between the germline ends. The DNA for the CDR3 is TGCAGTGCTAGAGATCTAACCCCCTATCAGCCCCAGCATTTT. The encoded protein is CSARDLTPYQPQHF.

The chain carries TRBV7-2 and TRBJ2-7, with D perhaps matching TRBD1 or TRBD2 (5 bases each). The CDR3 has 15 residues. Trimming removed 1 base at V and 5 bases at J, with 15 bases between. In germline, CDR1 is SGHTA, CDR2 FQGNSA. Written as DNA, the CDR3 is TGTGCCAGCAGCTTAGGGGGGTTACGTGGCGACGAGCAGTACTTC. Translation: CASSLGGLRGDEQYF.

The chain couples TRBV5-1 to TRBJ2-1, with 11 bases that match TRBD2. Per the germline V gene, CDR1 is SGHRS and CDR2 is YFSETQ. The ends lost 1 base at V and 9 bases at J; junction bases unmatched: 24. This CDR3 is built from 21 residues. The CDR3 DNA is TGCGCCAGCAGCTTGAAGGGGCTTGGGTCGACTAGCGGGACGGTTTGGGCTGAGCAGTTCTTC. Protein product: CASSLKGLGSTSGTVWAEQFF.

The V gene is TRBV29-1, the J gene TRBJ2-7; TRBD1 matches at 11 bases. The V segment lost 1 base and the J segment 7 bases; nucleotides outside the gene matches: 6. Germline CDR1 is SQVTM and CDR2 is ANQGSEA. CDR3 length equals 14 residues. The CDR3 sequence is CSVEARGTGGEQYF. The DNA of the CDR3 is TGCAGCGTTGAAGCACGAGGGACAGGGGGGGAGCAGTACTTC.

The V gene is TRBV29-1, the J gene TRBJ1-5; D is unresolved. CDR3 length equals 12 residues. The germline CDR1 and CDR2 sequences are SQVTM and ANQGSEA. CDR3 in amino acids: CGALSYNQPQHF. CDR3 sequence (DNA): TGCGGCGCCCTTAGCTACAATCAGCCCCAGCATTTT.

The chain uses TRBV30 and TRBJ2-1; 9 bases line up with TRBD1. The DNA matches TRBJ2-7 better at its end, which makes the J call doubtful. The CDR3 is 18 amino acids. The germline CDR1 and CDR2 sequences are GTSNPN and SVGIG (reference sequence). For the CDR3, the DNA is TGTGCCTGGAGTGTACAACGTTGGGGGACAGGGACAAACAATGAGCAGTACTTC. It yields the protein CAWSVQRWGTGTNNEQYF.

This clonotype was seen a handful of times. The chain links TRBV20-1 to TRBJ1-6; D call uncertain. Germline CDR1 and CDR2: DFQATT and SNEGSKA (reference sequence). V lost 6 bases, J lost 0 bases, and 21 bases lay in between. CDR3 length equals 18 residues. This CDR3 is CSAASEISRSSYNSPLHF. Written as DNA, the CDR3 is TGCAGTGCCGCTAGCGAGATTTCCAGGAGCTCCTATAATTCACCCCTCCACTTT.

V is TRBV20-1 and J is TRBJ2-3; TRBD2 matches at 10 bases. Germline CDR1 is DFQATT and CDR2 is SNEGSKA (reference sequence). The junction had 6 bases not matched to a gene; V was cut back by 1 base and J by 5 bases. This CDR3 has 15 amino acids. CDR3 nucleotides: TGCAGTGCTAGAGGAACTAGCGGGGCTGGAGATACGCAGTATTTT. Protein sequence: CSARGTSGAGDTQYF.

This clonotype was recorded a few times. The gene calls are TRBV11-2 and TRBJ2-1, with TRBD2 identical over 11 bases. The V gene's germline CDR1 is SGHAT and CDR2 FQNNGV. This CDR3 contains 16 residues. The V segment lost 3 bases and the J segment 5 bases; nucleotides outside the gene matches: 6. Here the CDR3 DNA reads TGTGCCAGCAGCTTGAGGACTAGCGGGCCCAACAATGAGCAGTTCTTC. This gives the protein CASSLRTSGPNNEQFF.

As DNA, the CDR3 is TGCGCCAGCAGCTTGAACGCGGGGGGAGCCAAAAACATTCAGTACTTC. It encodes CASSLNAGGAKNIQYF. This chain joins TRBV5-1 and TRBJ2-4; TRBD2 agrees at 8 bases. Germline loops: CDR1 SGHRS, CDR2 YFSETQ. This CDR3 spans 16 amino acids. V was pared by 1 base and J by 0 bases, with 3 bases of the junction left unmatched.

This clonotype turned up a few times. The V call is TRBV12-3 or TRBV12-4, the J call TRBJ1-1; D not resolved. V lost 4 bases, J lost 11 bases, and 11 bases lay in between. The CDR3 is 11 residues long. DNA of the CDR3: TGTGCCAGCAGTTCTAGGGTTTATGCTTTCTTT. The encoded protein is CASSSRVYAFF.

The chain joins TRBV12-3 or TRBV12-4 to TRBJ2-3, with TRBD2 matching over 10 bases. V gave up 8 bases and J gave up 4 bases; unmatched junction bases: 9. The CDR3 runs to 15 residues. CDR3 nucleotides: TGTGCCAGCGGTAGGACTAGCGGAGGATCAGATACGCAGTATTTT. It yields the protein CASGRTSGGSDTQYF.

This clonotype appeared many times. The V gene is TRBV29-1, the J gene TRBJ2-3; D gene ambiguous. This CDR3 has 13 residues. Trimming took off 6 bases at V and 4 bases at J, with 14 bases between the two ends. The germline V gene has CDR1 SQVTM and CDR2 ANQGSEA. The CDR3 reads CSVDGQAADTQYF. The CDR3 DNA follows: TGCAGCGTGGATGGGCAGGCTGCAGATACGCAGTATTTT.

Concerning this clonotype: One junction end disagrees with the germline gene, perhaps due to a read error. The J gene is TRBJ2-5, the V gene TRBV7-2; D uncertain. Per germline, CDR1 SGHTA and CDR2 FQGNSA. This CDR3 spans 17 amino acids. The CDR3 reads CASSLGADHRFQETRYF. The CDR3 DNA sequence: TGTGCCAGCAGCTTAGGGGCCGATCATCGTTTCCAAGAGACCCGGTACTTC.

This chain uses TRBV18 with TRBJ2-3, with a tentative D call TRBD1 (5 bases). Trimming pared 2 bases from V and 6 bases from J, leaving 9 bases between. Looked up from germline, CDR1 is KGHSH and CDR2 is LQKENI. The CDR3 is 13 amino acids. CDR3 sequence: CASSPRGRDTQYF. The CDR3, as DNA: TGTGCCAGCTCACCAAGGGGCAGGGATACGCAGTATTTT.

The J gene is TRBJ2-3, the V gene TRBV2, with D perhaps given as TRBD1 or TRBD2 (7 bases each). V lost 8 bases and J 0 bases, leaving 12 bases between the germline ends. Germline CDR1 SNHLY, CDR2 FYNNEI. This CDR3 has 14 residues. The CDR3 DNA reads TGTGCCAGCGGCAGGGGGGGTAGCACAGATACGCAGTATTTT. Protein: CASGRGGSTDTQYF. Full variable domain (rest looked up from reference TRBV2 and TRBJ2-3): EPEVTQTPSHQVTQMGQEVILRCVPISNHLYFYWYRQILGQKVEFLVSFYNNEISEKSEIFDDQFSVERPDGSNFTLKIRSTKLEDSAMYFCASGRGGSTDTQYFGPGTRLTVL.

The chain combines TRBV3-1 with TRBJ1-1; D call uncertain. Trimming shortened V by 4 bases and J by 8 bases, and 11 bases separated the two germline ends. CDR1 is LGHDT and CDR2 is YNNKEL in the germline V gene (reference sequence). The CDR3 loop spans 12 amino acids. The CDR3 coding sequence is TGTGCCAGCAGCCTAAGGGTGGGGGAAGCTTTCTTT. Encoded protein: CASSLRVGEAFF. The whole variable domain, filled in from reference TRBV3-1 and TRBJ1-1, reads DTAVSQTPKYLVTQMGNDKSIKCEQNLGHDTMYWYKQDSKKFLKIMFSYNNKELIINETVPNRFSPKSPDKAHLNLHINSLELGDSAVYFCASSLRVGEAFFGQGTRLTVV.

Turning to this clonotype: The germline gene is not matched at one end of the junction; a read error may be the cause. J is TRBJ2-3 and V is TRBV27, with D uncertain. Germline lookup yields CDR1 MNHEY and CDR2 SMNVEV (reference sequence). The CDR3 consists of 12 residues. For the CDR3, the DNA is TGTGCCAGCGGATATAGCACAGATAGGCAGTATTTT. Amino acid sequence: CASGYSTDRQYF.